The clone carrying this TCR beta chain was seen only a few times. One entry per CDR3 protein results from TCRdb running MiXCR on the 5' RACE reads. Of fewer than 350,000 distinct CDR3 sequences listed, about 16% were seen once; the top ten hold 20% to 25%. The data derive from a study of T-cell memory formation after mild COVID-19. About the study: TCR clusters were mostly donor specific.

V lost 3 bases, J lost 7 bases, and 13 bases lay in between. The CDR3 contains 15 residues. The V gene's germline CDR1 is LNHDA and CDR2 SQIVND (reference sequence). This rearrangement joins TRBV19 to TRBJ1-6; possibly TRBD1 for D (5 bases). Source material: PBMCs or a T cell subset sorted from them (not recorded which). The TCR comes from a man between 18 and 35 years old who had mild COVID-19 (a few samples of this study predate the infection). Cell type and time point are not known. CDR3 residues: CASSIYRTGNSPLHF. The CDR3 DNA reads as TGTGCCAGTAGTATCTACAGGACGGGAAATTCACCCCTCCACTTT. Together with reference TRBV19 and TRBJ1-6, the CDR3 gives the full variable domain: DGGITQSPKYLFRKEGQNVTLSCEQNLNHDAMYWYRQDPGQGLRLIYYSQIVNDFQKGDIAEGYSVSREKKESFPLTVTSAQKNPTAFYLCASSIYRTGNSPLHFGNGTRLTVT.